These 18 T cell receptor beta chains originate from one sample sequenced in a study of blood T cell repertoires in COVID-19. Generated by immunoSEQ multiplex PCR, the TCRdb table keeps only in-frame clones and is missing some. The profile shows 210,000 or so clones, 83% of them singletons. Sequencing was done on a sample of peripheral blood. The receptor source for this set is a woman aged 25 to 39 with COVID-19, enrolled during active disease.

CDR3 amino acids: CSASGARTSLGEQFF. The DNA for the CDR3 is TGCAGTGCTAGTGGGGCCAGGACTAGTCTAGGTGAGCAGTTCTTC. V is TRBV20-1 and J is TRBJ2-1; TRBD2 agrees at 7 bases. Germline loops: CDR1 DFQATT, CDR2 SNEGSKA (reference sequence). There are 15 residues in the CDR3. The V gene end was trimmed by 3 bases and the J gene end by 9 bases; junction bases not matched to a gene: 14.

The rearrangement uses TRBV6-6 and TRBJ1-3; a possible D gene is TRBD1 (6 bases). The V and J ends lost 6 bases and 2 bases respectively, with 17 bases between them. The CDR3 is 16 amino acids. Germline assignment: CDR1 MNHNY and CDR2 SVGAGI (reference sequence). The CDR3, as DNA: TGTGCCAGCAGACCCCCGGGCAGGGGCCCTGGAAACACCATATATTTT. Protein sequence: CASRPPGRGPGNTIYF.

A single count supports this clone. The chain uses TRBV30 and TRBJ1-4; D uncertain. This CDR3 is built from 12 residues. The germline V gene encodes CDR1 GTSNPN and CDR2 SVGIG (reference sequence). CDR3 protein: CAGEKEGEKLFF. The CDR3 region has the DNA TGTGCTGGAGAGAAGGAAGGAGAAAAACTGTTTTTT.

The rearrangement joins TRBV7-9 to TRBJ1-2; 7 nucleotides line up with TRBD1. The CDR3 runs to 13 residues. The ends lost 5 bases at V and 5 bases at J; junction bases unmatched: 5. Germline V gene lookup returns CDR1 SEHNR and CDR2 FQNEAQ (reference sequence). The CDR3 nucleotides read TGTGCCAGCAGCCTGGGACAGCCTTATGGCTACACCTTC. Protein: CASSLGQPYGYTF.

V usage is TRBV19 and J usage is TRBJ1-4; no clear D. From germline, CDR1 is LNHDA and CDR2 SQIVND (reference sequence). This CDR3 region has 14 residues. Trimming left V 1 base short and J 6 bases short, with 9 bases between. The CDR3 sequence is CASSIGGDDEKLFF. Written as DNA, the CDR3 is TGTGCCAGTAGTATAGGTGGAGACGATGAAAAACTGTTTTTT.

The V call is TRBV4-2, the J call TRBJ1-1; weak D call: TRBD1 (5 bases). The CDR3 is made up of 16 amino acids. V was pared by 4 bases and J by 3 bases, with 18 bases between. Looked up from germline, CDR1 is LGHNA and CDR2 is YNFKEQ. CDR3 protein: CASSPLGGGDDTEAFF. DNA for the CDR3: TGTGCCAGCAGCCCCTTGGGGGGGGGAGACGACACTGAAGCTTTCTTT.

V usage is TRBV4-3 and J usage is TRBJ1-4; 9 bases match TRBD1. With V trimmed by 7 bases and J by 7 bases, 7 bases remained unmatched. Germline loops: CDR1 LGHNA, CDR2 YSLEER. The CDR3 sequence is 14 residues long. CDR3 DNA: TGCGCCAGCAACCCGGGACAGGGAGGTGAAAAACTGTTTTTT. It translates to CASNPGQGGEKLFF.

The count of this clone is one. The V gene is TRBV15, the J gene TRBJ2-5, with 11 bases aligning to TRBD2. Germline CDR1 is LNHNV and CDR2 is YYDKDF (reference sequence). The V segment lost 0 bases and the J segment 3 bases; nucleotides outside the gene matches: 3. CDR3 length equals 16 residues. As DNA, the CDR3 is TGTGCCACCAGCAGAGATCTACTAGCGGGAGAAGAGACCCAGTACTTC. It specifies CATSRDLLAGEETQYF.

This rearrangement joins TRBV12-3 or TRBV12-4 to TRBJ1-1; D is uncertain. The CDR3 covers 11 residues. Trimming pared 7 bases from V and 8 bases from J, leaving 11 bases between. CDR3 amino acids: CASTPGSEAFF. The DNA of the CDR3 is TGTGCCAGCACACCCGGTTCGGAAGCTTTCTTT.

This chain joins TRBV7-2 and TRBJ2-7; 12 nucleotides match TRBD1. Trimming took 4 bases from V and 3 from J; bases not matched to a gene: 4. Looked up from germline, CDR1 is SGHTA and CDR2 is FQGNSA. The CDR3 extends over 15 amino acids. CDR3 nucleotides: TGTGCCAGCAGCTGGGGGACAGGGGGCGTCTACGAGCAGTACTTC. Amino acid sequence: CASSWGTGGVYEQYF.

The chain couples TRBV13 to TRBJ2-1, with TRBD2 matching 8 bases. This CDR3 has 18 amino acids. Germline lookup yields CDR1 PRHDT and CDR2 FYEKMQ (reference sequence). V shed 3 bases, J shed 5 bases, and the junction held 15 bases outside the gene matches. The CDR3 here is CASSFSIAGRAVHNEQFF. CDR3 DNA sequence: TGTGCCAGCAGCTTCTCAATAGCCGGGAGGGCGGTACACAATGAGCAGTTCTTC.

V and J are TRBV5-3 and TRBJ2-6, with 10 bases matching TRBD1. TRBV5-3 is flagged as an ORF with uncertain function. This CDR3 has 16 residues. V lost 4 bases to trimming and J lost 6 bases; unmatched junction nucleotides: 7. The CDR3, as DNA: TGTGCCAGAAGCACCGGGACAGGGGATGAGGCCAACGTCCTGACTTTC. This encodes CARSTGTGDEANVLTF.

This clone was counted a few times. The chain has TRBV3-1 (or the pseudogene TRBV3-2) and TRBJ2-7; maybe TRBD2 (5 bases). The CDR3 has 14 amino acids. Deletions cut 2 bases from V and 7 bases from J, with 15 bases between. Germline lookup yields CDR1 LGHDT and CDR2 YNNKEL (reference sequence). CDR3 in amino acids: CASSQQPTTGEQYF. DNA for the CDR3: TGTGCCAGCAGCCAACAACCCACAACGGGGGAGCAGTACTTC.

The rearrangement uses TRBV6-5 and TRBJ1-2, with 7 bases lining up with TRBD1. V lost 5 bases and J lost 3; bases outside the gene matches: 6. Per germline, CDR1 MNHEY and CDR2 SVGAGI. CDR3 size: 14 residues. The CDR3 loop reads CASSLTGQHYGYTF. The CDR3 DNA reads as TGTGCCAGCAGTCTAACGGGACAGCACTATGGCTACACCTTC.

V usage is TRBV7-9 and J usage is TRBJ2-5, with 9 nucleotides matching TRBD2. The CDR3 consists of 15 residues. CDR1 SEHNR and CDR2 FQNEAQ come from the germline V gene (reference sequence). V shed 3 bases, J shed 4 bases, and the junction held 6 bases outside the gene matches. The CDR3 spells CASSFMLAGLETQYF. CDR3 in DNA: TGTGCCAGCAGCTTCATGCTAGCGGGGTTAGAGACCCAGTACTTC.

V is TRBV11-2 and J is TRBJ2-7; tentative D call: TRBD1 (6 bases). The CDR3 has 14 amino acids. V was pared by 3 bases and J by 2 bases, with 11 bases between. CDR1 and CDR2 (germline): SGHAT, FQNNGV. Here the CDR3 DNA reads TGTGCCAGCAGCTTTGGGACAAATGCCTACGAGCAGTACTTC. This sequence encodes CASSFGTNAYEQYF.

The V call is TRBV19, the J call TRBJ2-1, with 7 bases aligning to TRBD2. The V and J ends lost 2 bases and 3 bases, in that order; junction bases with no gene match: 1. The germline gives CDR1 LNHDA, CDR2 SQIVND (reference sequence). This CDR3 has 14 amino acids. Here the CDR3 DNA reads TGTGCCAGTAGTATAAGCGGGGTCTACAATGAGCAGTTCTTC. Amino acid sequence: CASSISGVYNEQFF.

The chain links TRBV24-1 to TRBJ2-5, with D perhaps matching TRBD1 (6 bases). Germline loops: CDR1 KGHDR, CDR2 SFDVKD. With 10 bases removed from V and 5 bases from J, the gap between germline ends came to 10 bases. The CDR3 spans 11 residues. This chain's CDR3 is CATGQGETQYF. CDR3 nucleotides: TGTGCCACGGGTCAGGGGGAGACCCAGTACTTC.